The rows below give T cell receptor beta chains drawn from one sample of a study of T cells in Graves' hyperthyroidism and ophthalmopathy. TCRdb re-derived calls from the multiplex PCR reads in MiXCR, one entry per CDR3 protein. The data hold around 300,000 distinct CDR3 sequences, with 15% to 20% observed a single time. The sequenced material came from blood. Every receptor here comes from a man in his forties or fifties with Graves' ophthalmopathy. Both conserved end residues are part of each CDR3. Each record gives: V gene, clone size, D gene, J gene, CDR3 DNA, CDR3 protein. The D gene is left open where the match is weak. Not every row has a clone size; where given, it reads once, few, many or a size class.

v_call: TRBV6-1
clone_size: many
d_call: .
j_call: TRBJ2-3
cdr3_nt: TGTGCCAGCAGTGAAGCGCTTGGCAGATCGCAGTATTTT
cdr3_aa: CASSEALGRSQYF

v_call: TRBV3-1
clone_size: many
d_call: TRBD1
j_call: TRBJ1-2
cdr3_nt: TGTGCCAGCAGCCAAGATCCCCCCGGGACAGTACTCTATGGCTACACCTTC
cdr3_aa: CASSQDPPGTVLYGYTF

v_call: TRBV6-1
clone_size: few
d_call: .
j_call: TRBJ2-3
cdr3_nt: TGTGCCAGCAGTGCCCCAAGAAGCACAGATACGCAGTATTTT
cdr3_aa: CASSAPRSTDTQYF

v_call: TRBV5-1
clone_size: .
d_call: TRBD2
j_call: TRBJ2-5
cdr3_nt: TGCGCCAGCAGCTTGAAGGTCCCCGGACTAGCGGGAGTAGAGACCCAGTACTTC
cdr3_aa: CASSLKVPGLAGVETQYF

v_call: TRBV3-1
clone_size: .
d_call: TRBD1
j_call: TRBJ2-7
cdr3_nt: TGTGCCAGCAGCCAGGTGGGACAGGCTAGCTCCTACGAGCAGTACTTC
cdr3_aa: CASSQVGQASSYEQYF

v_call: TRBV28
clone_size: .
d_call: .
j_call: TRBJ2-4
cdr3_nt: TGTGCCAGCAGCATTCAGGGAGAAAACATTCAGTACTTC
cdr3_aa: CASSIQGENIQYF

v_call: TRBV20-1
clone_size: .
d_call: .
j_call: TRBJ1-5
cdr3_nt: TGCAGTGCGCACAAAGGGGGGCAGCCCCAGCATTTT
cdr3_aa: CSAHKGGQPQHF

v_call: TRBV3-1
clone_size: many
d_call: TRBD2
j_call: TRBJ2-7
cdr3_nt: TGTGCCAGCAGCTCCCAAGGACTAGCGGGTAACGAGCAGTACTTC
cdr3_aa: CASSSQGLAGNEQYF

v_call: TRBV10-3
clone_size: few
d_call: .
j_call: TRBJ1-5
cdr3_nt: TGTGCCATCAGTGAGTCCCGGGGCCAACAGCCCCAGCATTTT
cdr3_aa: CAISESRGQQPQHF

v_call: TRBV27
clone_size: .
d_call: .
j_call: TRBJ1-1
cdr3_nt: TGTGCCAGCAGGTCAGACAGCTATAACACTGAAGCTTTCTTT
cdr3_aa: CASRSDSYNTEAFF

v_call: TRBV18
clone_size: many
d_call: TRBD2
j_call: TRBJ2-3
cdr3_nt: TGTGCCAGCTCACTCTGGACTAGCGAGCCTAGCACAGATACGCAGTATTTT
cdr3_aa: CASSLWTSEPSTDTQYF

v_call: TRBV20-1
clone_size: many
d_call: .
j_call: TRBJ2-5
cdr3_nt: TGCAGTGCTAGAGATTTTCATGGCCAAGAGACCCAGTACTTC
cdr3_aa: CSARDFHGQETQYF

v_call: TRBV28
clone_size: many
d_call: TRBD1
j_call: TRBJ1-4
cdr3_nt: TGTGCCAGCAGTTCTCGGGACAGGGGACGAGAAAAACTGTTTTTT
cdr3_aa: CASSSRDRGREKLFF

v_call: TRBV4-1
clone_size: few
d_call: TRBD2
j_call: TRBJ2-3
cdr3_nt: TGCGCCAGCAGCCCGACTAGCGGGAGAGGTGGGGCAGATACGCAGTATTTT
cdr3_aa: CASSPTSGRGGADTQYF

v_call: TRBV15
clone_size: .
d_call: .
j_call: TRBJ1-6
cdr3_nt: TGTGCCACCAGCAGAGATGCAGGGGTAGGACATTCACCCCTCCACTTT
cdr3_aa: CATSRDAGVGHSPLHF

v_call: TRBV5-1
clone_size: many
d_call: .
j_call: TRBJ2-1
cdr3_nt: TGCGCCAGCAGCCGAGGGGGGCGGAACAATGAGCAGTTCTTC
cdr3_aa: CASSRGGRNNEQFF

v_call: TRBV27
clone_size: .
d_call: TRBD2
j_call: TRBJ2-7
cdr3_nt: TGTGCCAGCAGCCTTAGCGGGGCTAGCTCCTACGAGCAGTACTTC
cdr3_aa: CASSLSGASSYEQYF

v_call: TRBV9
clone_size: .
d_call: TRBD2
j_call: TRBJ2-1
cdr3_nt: TGTGCCAGCAGCGTAGATCCTAGCGGGAGGGCTGTGGATGAGCAGTTCTTC
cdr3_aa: CASSVDPSGRAVDEQFF

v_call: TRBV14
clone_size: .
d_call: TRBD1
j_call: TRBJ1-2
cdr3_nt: TGTGCCAGCAGCCAAGATCGGACAGGAGGCTACACCTTC
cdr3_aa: CASSQDRTGGYTF

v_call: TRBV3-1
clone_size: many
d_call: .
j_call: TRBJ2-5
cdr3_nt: TGTGCCAGCAGCCAAGGGGTGAGGGCAACCCAAGAGACCCAGTACTTC
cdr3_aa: CASSQGVRATQETQYF

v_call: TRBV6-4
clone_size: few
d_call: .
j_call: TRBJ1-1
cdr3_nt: TGTGCCAGCAGTGAGAGGGTGGGGGGGAACACTGAAGCTTTCTTT
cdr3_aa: CASSERVGGNTEAFF

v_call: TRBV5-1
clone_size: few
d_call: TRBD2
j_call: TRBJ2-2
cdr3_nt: TGCGCCAGCAGCTTTCAGAGCGGGGGGAACACCGGGGAGCTGTTTTTT
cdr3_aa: CASSFQSGGNTGELFF

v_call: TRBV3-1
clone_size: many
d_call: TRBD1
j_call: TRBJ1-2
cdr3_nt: TGTGCCAGCCGATCGACAGGGCTTTATGGCTACACCTTC
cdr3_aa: CASRSTGLYGYTF

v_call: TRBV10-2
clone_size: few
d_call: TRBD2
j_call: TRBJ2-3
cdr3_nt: TGCGCCAGCAGTGAGTCGGGCGGACTCCCGGGGGGGGATACGCAGTATTTT
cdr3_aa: CASSESGGLPGGDTQYF

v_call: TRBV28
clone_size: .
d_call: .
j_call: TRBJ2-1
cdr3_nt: TGTGCCAGCAGTTTATCGCAGGGACCCTACAATGAGCAGTTCTTC
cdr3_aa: CASSLSQGPYNEQFF

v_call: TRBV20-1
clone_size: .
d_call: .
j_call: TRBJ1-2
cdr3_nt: TGCAGTGCTAGAGATTGGGCTACTAACTATGGCTACACCTTC
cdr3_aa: CSARDWATNYGYTF

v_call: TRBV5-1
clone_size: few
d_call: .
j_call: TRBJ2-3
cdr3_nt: TGCGCCAGCAGCTCAACAGGGGACTCCACAGATACGCAGTATTTT
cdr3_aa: CASSSTGDSTDTQYF